The next 5 T cell receptor beta chains were all read from a single sample in a study of regulatory T cells in long-lasting Graves disease. Construction of the TCR beta libraries employed iRepertoire HTBI primers in conjunction with Arm-PCR of CDR3 regions. TCRdb passed the multiplex PCR reads through MiXCR, listing each CDR3 protein once. This sample has approximately 400,000 distinct CDR3 sequences, with 15% found just once. Specified time point: newly diagnosed GD, antithyroid drugs for less than 3 months. After RNA was extracted from PBMCs, the TCR library was made from it. Another study also made use of these data, one on T cells in Graves' hyperthyroidism and ophthalmopathy.

The sample in question was peripheral blood mononuclear cells (PBMCs), obtained at new diagnosis, from a patient treated with antithyroid drugs. These receptors all stem from a woman between 40 and 55 years old with Graves disease.

This rearrangement joins TRBV5-1 to TRBJ2-5; weak D call: TRBD2 (5 bases). Germline values: CDR1 SGHRS, CDR2 YFSETQ. This CDR3 spans 14 amino acids. The germline V and J ends were trimmed by 0 bases and 1 base, with 7 bases remaining between them. This chain's CDR3 is CASSLGTFQETQYF. The DNA of the CDR3 is TGCGCCAGCAGCTTGGGGACTTTCCAAGAGACCCAGTACTTC.

This clonotype came up many times. The chain is built from TRBV5-5 and TRBJ2-5, with D perhaps matching TRBD2 (6 bases). The CDR3 has 14 residues. V dropped 2 bases and J dropped 2 bases, with 10 bases sitting between them. Germline CDR1 and CDR2: SGHKS and YYEKEE (reference sequence). In DNA form, the CDR3 reads TGTGCCAGCAGCTTCGACGGGGGTCAAGAGACCCAGTACTTC. Translation: CASSFDGGQETQYF.

This clonotype has a handful of counts. V usage is TRBV2 and J usage is TRBJ2-7; TRBD2 aligns across 7 bases. The CDR3 is 15 amino acids. J lost 0 bases, V lost 1 base, and 3 bases had no gene match. The germline CDR1 and CDR2 sequences are SNHLY and FYNNEI. CDR3 DNA sequence: TGTGCCAGCAGTGAAGAGGGCGGGGGCTCCTACGAGCAGTACTTC. Its protein product is CASSEEGGGSYEQYF.

This clonotype was observed at least ten times. The chain combines TRBV7-2 with TRBJ2-7; a possible D gene is TRBD2 (6 bases). With 3 bases removed from V and 3 bases from J, the gap between germline ends came to 12 bases. This CDR3 is 14 amino acids long. Germline values: CDR1 SGHTA, CDR2 FQGNSA. The CDR3 spells CASSFQGGLYEQYF. CDR3 DNA: TGTGCCAGCAGCTTCCAGGGAGGTCTCTACGAGCAGTACTTC.

This clonotype has more than one count but fewer than ten. The chain has TRBV7-9 and TRBJ2-1, with 10 bases lining up with TRBD2. The CDR3 is 15 amino acids. J was trimmed by 5 bases and V by 5 bases; bases with no gene match: 6. Per germline, CDR1 SEHNR and CDR2 FQNEAQ (reference sequence). The CDR3 coding sequence is TGTGCCAGCAGCCCAGCGGGAGGGCCCCACAATGAGCAGTTCTTC. Residues: CASSPAGGPHNEQFF.